Detailed here is one TCR beta chain. The sample is drawn from a study of cytomegalovirus exposure and HLA in healthy donors. Study at large: Earlier sequencing of 150 million to 200 million T cells yielded under 120 million unique TCR beta sequences.

CDR1 and CDR2 from the germline V gene are SQVTM and ANQGSEA. CDR3 length: 14 residues. Germline trimming cut 4 bases from V and 5 bases from J; bases unmatched to any gene: 8. The PCR contained 60 Vbeta and 13 Jbeta primers. Using immunoSEQ multiplex PCR, the repertoire was profiled, and TCRdb retains in-frame clones only, with some absent. The repertoire holds about 210,000 clones, with about 80% as singletons. V is TRBV29-1 and J is TRBJ2-5; 9 bases line up with TRBD1. The sequence was collected from a man aged 35 to 55 in good health and CMV-seropositive. The specimen was PBMCs. The CDR3 here is CSVAITGGDETQYF. In DNA form, the CDR3 reads TGCAGCGTTGCCATTACAGGGGGCGACGAGACCCAGTACTTC.